The 16 T cell receptor beta chains below come from one sample, sequenced in a study of regulatory T cells in long-lasting Graves disease. According to the study, TCR beta libraries were built with iRepertoire HTBI primers and CDR3-region Arm-PCR. Via MiXCR, TCRdb re-called the multiplex PCR reads, giving one row per CDR3 protein. Among more than 300,000 distinct CDR3 sequences listed, roughly a fifth were seen once. The time point denotes: persistent/refractory GD, antithyroid drugs over 5 years with positive TRAb. TCR sequences were obtained from RNA taken from PBMCs. The input for sequencing was peripheral blood mononuclear cells (PBMCs), taken when the disease was refractory, from a patient treated with antithyroid drugs. These receptors came from a female donor with Graves disease.

In its sample, this clonotype was seen many times. This chain joins TRBV12-3 or TRBV12-4 and TRBJ2-5; tentative D call: TRBD1 (5 bases). The CDR3 covers 14 residues. Trimming removed 5 bases at V and 4 bases at J, with 14 bases between. CDR3 sequence: CASSMTVTRETQYF. For the CDR3, the DNA is TGTGCCAGCAGTATGACAGTAACCAGAGAGACCCAGTACTTC.

This clonotype was counted at least ten times. The chain employs TRBV2 and TRBJ1-5; D might be TRBD1 (6 bases). The CDR3 extends over 16 amino acids. V lost 6 bases, J lost 1 base, and 16 bases lay in between. Germline CDR1 SNHLY, CDR2 FYNNEI. The CDR3 region is CASRDRGDPSNQPQHF. The CDR3 DNA follows: TGTGCCAGCAGAGATAGGGGGGATCCAAGCAATCAGCCCCAGCATTTT.

The chain is built from TRBV7-3 and TRBJ1-5, with D maybe TRBD1 (5 bases). The CDR3 covers 13 residues. The V end was cut by 5 bases, the J end by 4 bases, with 9 bases between. Looked up from germline, CDR1 is SGHTA and CDR2 is FQGTGA. Here the CDR3 reads CASSIGENQPQHF. DNA of the CDR3: TGTGCCAGCAGCATAGGGGAAAATCAGCCCCAGCATTTT.

This clonotype was observed at least ten times. The V gene is TRBV2, the J gene TRBJ2-2, with a possible D match to TRBD1 (5 bases). CDR1 is SNHLY, CDR2 FYNNEI, per germline. V lost 4 bases, J lost 4 bases, and 13 bases lay in between. CDR3 length equals 15 residues. In DNA, the CDR3 is TGTGCCAGCAGTGGTAGGGGCTCGCGCACCGGGGAGCTGTTTTTT. Its translation is CASSGRGSRTGELFF. The full variable domain, with the rest looked up from reference TRBV2 and TRBJ2-2, is EPEVTQTPSHQVTQMGQEVILRCVPISNHLYFYWYRQILGQKVEFLVSFYNNEISEKSEIFDDQFSVERPDGSNFTLKIRSTKLEDSAMYFCASSGRGSRTGELFFGEGSRLTVL.

This clonotype was found many times. The chain uses TRBV28 and TRBJ1-1, with TRBD1 identical over 9 bases. The germline V gene has CDR1 MDHEN and CDR2 SYDVKM. The CDR3 has 15 amino acids. Trimming cost V 4 bases and J 1 base; bases outside gene matches: 4. CDR3 sequence (DNA): TGTGCCAGCAGTTCCCCGGGACAGGGGAACACTGAAGCTTTCTTT. It translates to CASSSPGQGNTEAFF.

The sample holds many counts of this clonotype. The chain combines TRBV12-5 with TRBJ1-2; D remains ambiguous. The CDR3 contains 13 residues. CDR1 and CDR2 from the germline V gene are LGHNT and FRNRAP. V shed 5 bases and J shed 1 base, with 8 bases lying between them. The CDR3 DNA reads as TGTGCTAGTGGTGACGGACGTAACTATGGCTACACCTTC. Protein: CASGDGRNYGYTF.

This clonotype showed up just a few times. V gene TRBV29-1 combines with J gene TRBJ2-2, with 8 bases lining up with TRBD2. The CDR3 totals 16 residues. V trimming: 4 bases; J trimming: 5 bases; junction bases outside the gene matches: 12. CDR1 is SQVTM, CDR2 ANQGSEA, per germline. CDR3 protein: CSVVISGKSRTGELFF. CDR3 DNA: TGCAGCGTTGTGATTAGCGGGAAGTCGAGAACCGGGGAGCTGTTTTTT.

This clonotype has a handful of counts. The V gene is TRBV12-3 or TRBV12-4, the J gene TRBJ2-3, with 12 positions matching TRBD2. The trim removed 5 bases at V and 8 bases at J, leaving 8 bases unmatched. The CDR3 length is 15 residues. The CDR3 here is CASSLASGGAVTQYF. As DNA, the CDR3 is TGTGCCAGCAGTCTGGCTAGCGGGGGGGCAGTTACGCAGTATTTT.

Regarding this clonotype: Since a much larger clone is just one base distant, this may be a read error. V and J are TRBV13 and TRBJ2-5; D may be TRBD1 (7 bases). The J call may be wrong; the DNA end is better matched by TRBJ2-7. Germline values: CDR1 PRHDT, CDR2 FYEKMQ (reference sequence). The CDR3 is 16 residues long. The CDR3 spells CAGSLGGAGQAYEQYF. The CDR3 DNA reads TGTGCCGGCAGCCTCGGCGGGGCAGGACAGGCCTACGAGCAGTACTTC.

This clonotype has at least ten counts. The chain links TRBV20-1 to TRBJ1-2; possible D gene TRBD1, 6 bases. Per germline, CDR1 DFQATT and CDR2 SNEGSKA (reference sequence). This CDR3 is 12 amino acids long. Trimming removed 5 bases from V and 6 bases from J, with 13 bases in between. CDR3 nucleotide sequence: TGCAGTGCTCGTCCGACAGGAGATGGCTACACCTTC. As protein: CSARPTGDGYTF.

This clonotype was observed many times. The CDR3 loop is CASSLSGGAYEQYF. For the CDR3, the DNA is TGTGCCAGCAGCTTAAGCGGGGGGGCCTACGAGCAGTACTTC. V gene TRBV11-2 combines with J gene TRBJ2-7; TRBD2 agrees at 10 bases. This CDR3 comprises 14 residues. After removal of 2 bases from V and 2 bases from J, the junction contained 0 bases not matched to a gene. In germline, CDR1 is SGHAT, CDR2 FQNNGV.

This clonotype occurred many times. The CDR3 is CASSALRETQYF. In nucleotides, the CDR3 is TGTGCCAGCAGTGCCCTGAGGGAGACCCAGTACTTC. The rearrangement joins TRBV2 to TRBJ2-5; D is undetermined. V was cut by 4 bases and J by 5 bases, with 8 bases left in between. The CDR3 runs 12 residues. Germline V CDR1 and CDR2: SNHLY, FYNNEI.

This clonotype was counted many times. The J gene is TRBJ1-1, the V gene TRBV5-1; tentative D call: TRBD1 (6 bases). V lost 4 bases to trimming and J lost 3 bases, with 10 bases between them. Germline CDR1 SGHRS, CDR2 YFSETQ. CDR3 length equals 13 residues. The CDR3 here is CASSERQDTEAFF. The DNA for the CDR3 is TGCGCCAGCAGCGAGCGACAGGACACTGAAGCTTTCTTT.

This sequence joins TRBV7-6 and TRBJ2-2; 10 bases map to TRBD2. Unmatched junction bases numbered 4, after V lost 5 bases and J lost 4 bases. CDR3 length: 15 residues. Germline V gene sequence: CDR1 SGHVS, CDR2 FNYEAQ. This chain's CDR3 is CASSPGTSVTGELFF. The CDR3 DNA follows: TGTGCCAGCAGCCCAGGGACTAGCGTCACCGGGGAGCTGTTTTTT.

Comments on this clonotype: A junction end diverges from the germline sequence, so it may reflect a read error. V usage is TRBV7-9 and J usage is TRBJ1-1; D unclear. Germline assignment: CDR1 SEHNR and CDR2 FQNEAQ (reference sequence). The CDR3 extends over 11 amino acids. In DNA form, the CDR3 reads TGTGCTAGCATTGAAAGGACTGAAGCTTTCTTT. Its protein product is CASIERTEAFF.

Many counts were recorded for this clonotype. CDR3 sequence: CASSEGRGSVNTEAFF. CDR3 in DNA: TGTGCCAGCAGTGAAGGTCGGGGATCGGTGAACACTGAAGCTTTCTTT. The chain links TRBV2 to TRBJ1-1; D remains ambiguous. The germline V and J ends were trimmed by 1 base and 0 bases, with 12 bases remaining between them. Germline V gene sequence: CDR1 SNHLY, CDR2 FYNNEI. CDR3 length equals 16 residues.